This entry features one T cell receptor beta chain sequence. This clonotype was counted only a few times. Its recognized antigen is unknown. The record has no base qualities; no much larger clone is one base away. The treatment or condition label on this specimen signifies: live attenuated yellow fever vaccine strain. At each blood-draw timepoint, two biological replicates of bulk PBMCs were obtained. A standard Ficoll-Paque protocol was used to isolate PBMCs from peripheral blood. RNA was extracted with TriZol from bulk PBMCs, CD4 and CD8 fractions, and dextramer-positive and dextramer-negative fractions. Sequencer: Illumina NovaSeq 6000. TCR cDNA was synthesized by 5'RACE template switching, which introduced a universal primer site and unique molecular identifiers. cDNA synthesis was primed from both the TCR alpha and TCR beta constant segments. Library amplification used two PCR steps, and the second PCR step added sample barcodes and sequencing adapters. Sequencing of libraries was performed on Illumina HiSeq 2500 (2x100 bp) or NovaSeq (2x150 bp). Concerning the study's data processing: Demultiplexing of reads and collapsing into UMI consensus sequences were performed with MIGEC, and V(D)J alignment was carried out with MiXCR. Vaccine-responding clonotypes were identified with edgeR using replicate PBMC samples, with FDR below 0.01 and a log2 fold change above 5 up to day 15 being required. CD4 or CD8 identity was assigned to each bulk clonotype according to whether the clonotype was present at higher abundance in the sequenced CD4 repertoire or the sequenced CD8 repertoire. Through fastp at Q25 and MiXCR, TCRdb rebuilt clones from the public reads, retaining in-frame beta chains. Rows with one shared CDR3 protein collapse into an entry with the most common genes and DNA. TCRdb's processing, not the authors' own work, is the source of the V and J calls. This sample lists about 340,000 distinct CDR3 sequences; 3% to 4.5% were detected once. Clones ranked in the top ten supply 20% to 25% of the sample.

The data stem from a study of T cells after yellow fever vaccination (dated by TCRdb to the late 2010s). About the full investigation: The SMART-Seq v4 Ultra Low Input RNA kit was used to prepare libraries from fractions with low cell numbers. To track T-cell clones before and after primary and booster YFV17D yellow fever vaccination, bulk TCR alpha and beta repertoires were sequenced longitudinally. Two healthy male donors, one aged 18 to 30 and one aged 30 to 39 years, were included in the cohort. Blood was collected at multiple timepoints before and after primary and secondary immunization, and bulk PBMC replicates and cell subsets were isolated.

Paper-wide results and their limitations: Most clones expanded after primary vaccination (roughly 96% of CD4 and about 85% of CD8) were re-detected after the booster, suggesting that broad memory maintenance occurred. A small fraction of clonotypes showed up in both the CD4 and CD8 compartments, probably as a result of convergent recombination. FACS-sorted repertoires could contain abundant contaminating clonotypes from the bulk population, so computational filtering was required. The secondary T-cell response was weaker than the primary response but faster, peaking on day 5 instead of day 15. The study included only two donors, which limits how far the findings can be generalized.

Based on the germline V gene, the CDR1 and CDR2 sequences are SGHDN and FVKESK. The V and J ends are trimmed by 4 bases and 11 bases, leaving 15 bases between them. The CDR3 starts with the cysteine, ends with the phenylalanine, and has 14 residues. Solely the CDR3 DNA is kept, with 42 bases framed from the first base. This receptor was taken from a man younger than 35 who received the YFV17D yellow fever vaccine. The source was PBMCs, collected 5 days after the yellow fever booster vaccination. The V gene is TRBV14 and the J gene is TRBJ2-6; a tentative D call is TRBD1 (6 bases match). DNA sequence: TGTGCCAGCAGCCTTCAGGGGCGTGGATACGTCCTGACTTTC. Translated, this gives CASSLQGRGYVLTF.